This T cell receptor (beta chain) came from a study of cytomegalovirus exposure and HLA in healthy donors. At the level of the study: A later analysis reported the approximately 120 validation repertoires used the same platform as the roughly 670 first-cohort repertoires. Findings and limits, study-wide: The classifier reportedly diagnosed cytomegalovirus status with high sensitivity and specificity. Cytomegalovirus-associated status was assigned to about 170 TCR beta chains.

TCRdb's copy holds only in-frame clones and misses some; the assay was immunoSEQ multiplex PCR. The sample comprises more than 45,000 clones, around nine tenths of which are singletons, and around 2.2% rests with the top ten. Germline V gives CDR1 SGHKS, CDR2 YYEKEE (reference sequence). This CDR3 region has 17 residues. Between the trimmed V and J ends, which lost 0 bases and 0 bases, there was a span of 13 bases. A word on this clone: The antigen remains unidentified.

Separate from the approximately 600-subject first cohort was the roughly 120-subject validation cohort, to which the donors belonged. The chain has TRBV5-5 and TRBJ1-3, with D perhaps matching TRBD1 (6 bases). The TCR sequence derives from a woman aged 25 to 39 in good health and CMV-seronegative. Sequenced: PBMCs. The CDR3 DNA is TGTGCCAGCAGCTTGGAGGCAGGGGTTATCTCTGGAAACACCATATATTTT. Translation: CASSLEAGVISGNTIYF.